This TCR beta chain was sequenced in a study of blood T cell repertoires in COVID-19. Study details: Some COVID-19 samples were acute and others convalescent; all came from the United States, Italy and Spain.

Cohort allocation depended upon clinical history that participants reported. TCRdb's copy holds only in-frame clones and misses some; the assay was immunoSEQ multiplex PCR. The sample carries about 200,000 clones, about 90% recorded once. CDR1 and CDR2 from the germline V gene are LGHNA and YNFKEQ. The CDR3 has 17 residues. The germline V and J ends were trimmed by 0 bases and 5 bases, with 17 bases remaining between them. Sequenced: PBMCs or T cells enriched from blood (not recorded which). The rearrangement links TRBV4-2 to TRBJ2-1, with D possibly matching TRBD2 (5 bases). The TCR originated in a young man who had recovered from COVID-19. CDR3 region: CASSQDRGSERHNEQFF. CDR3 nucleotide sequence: TGTGCCAGCAGCCAAGATCGAGGGTCCGAGAGGCACAATGAGCAGTTCTTC.